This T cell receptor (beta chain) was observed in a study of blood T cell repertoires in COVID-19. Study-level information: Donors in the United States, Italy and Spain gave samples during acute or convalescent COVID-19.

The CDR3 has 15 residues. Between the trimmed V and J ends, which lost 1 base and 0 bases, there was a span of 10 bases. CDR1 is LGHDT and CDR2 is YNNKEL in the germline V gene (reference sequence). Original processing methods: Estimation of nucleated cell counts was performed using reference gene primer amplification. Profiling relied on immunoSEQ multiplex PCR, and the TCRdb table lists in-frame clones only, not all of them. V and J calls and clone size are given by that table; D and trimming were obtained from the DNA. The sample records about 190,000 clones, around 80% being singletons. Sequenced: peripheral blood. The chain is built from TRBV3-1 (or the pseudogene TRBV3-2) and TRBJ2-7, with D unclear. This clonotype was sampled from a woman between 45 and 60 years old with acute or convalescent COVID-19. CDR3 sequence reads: CASSQGLAVSYEQYF. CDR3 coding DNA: TGTGCCAGCAGCCAAGGGCTGGCGGTCTCCTACGAGCAGTACTTC.